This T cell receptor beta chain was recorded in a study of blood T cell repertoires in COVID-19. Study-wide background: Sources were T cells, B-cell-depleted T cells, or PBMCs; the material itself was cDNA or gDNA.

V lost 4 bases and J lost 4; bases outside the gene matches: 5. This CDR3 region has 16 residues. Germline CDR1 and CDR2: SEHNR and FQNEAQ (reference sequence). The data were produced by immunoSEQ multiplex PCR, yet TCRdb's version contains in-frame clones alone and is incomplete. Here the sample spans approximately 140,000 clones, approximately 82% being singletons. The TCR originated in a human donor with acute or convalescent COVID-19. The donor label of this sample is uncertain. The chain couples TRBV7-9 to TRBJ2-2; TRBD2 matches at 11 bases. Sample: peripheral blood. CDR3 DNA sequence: TGTGCCAGCAGCTCAAGACTAGCGGGGTCCACCGGGGAGCTGTTTTTT. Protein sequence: CASSSRLAGSTGELFF. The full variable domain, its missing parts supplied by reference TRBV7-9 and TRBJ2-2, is DTGVSQNPRHKITKRGQNVTFRCDPISEHNRLYWYRQTLGQGPEFLTYFQNEAQLEKSRLLSDRFSAERPKGSFSTLEIQRTEQGDSAMYLCASSSRLAGSTGELFFGEGSRLTVL.